What follows describes a single T cell receptor beta chain. This clone's antigen is unknown. No much larger clonotype is one base removed from it; base qualities were not supplied. The CDR3 covers 15 residues, taking in both the cysteine and the phenylalanine. The CDR3 DNA has 45 bases and is translated from base 1. For CDR1 and CDR2, the germline V gene lists SGHRS and YFSETQ. From V the trimming removes 0 bases and from J it removes 8 bases, while the gene matches leave 3 bases of the junction unaccounted for. Patients with a history of autoimmune disease or receiving systemic immunosuppression were excluded from the trial. Peripheral blood for TCR sequencing was collected from all dose cohorts at baseline, on cycle 4 day 1, and on cycle 7 day 1. Samples were obtained from an open-label, multicenter, first-in-human phase I dose-escalation trial of ivuxolimab. Adults with locally advanced or metastatic melanoma, renal cell, hepatocellular, or head and neck squamous cell carcinoma were enrolled in the trial. Before TCR sequencing, CD4+ and CD8+ T cells were separately sorted from peripheral blood.

The data originate from a study of OX40 agonist ivuxolimab in advanced cancers. For context, the study as a whole: Ivuxolimab, which targeted the costimulatory receptor OX40 (CD134), was an agonistic, fully human IgG2 monoclonal antibody. Intravenous ivuxolimab was administered to patients every 2 weeks at six dose levels: 0.01, 0.1, 0.3, 1.5, 3 and 10 mg/kg. Of the 52 patients in dose escalation, about 20 had hepatocellular carcinoma, roughly 15 had melanoma, 9 had renal cell carcinoma and 9 had head and neck cancer. In the dose-escalation cohort, approximately 83% of patients were male, and the mean age was roughly 56 years with a range of about 20 to 80. Patients were allowed to have had prior anti-PD-1, anti-PD-L1 or anti-CTLA-4 therapy, and about 40% of the dose-escalation patients had been treated with checkpoint inhibitors. Partial responses occurred in three dose-escalation patients, of whom one had hepatocellular carcinoma and two had cutaneous melanoma. Peripheral TCRbeta sequencing aimed to test whether ivuxolimab altered TCR sequence diversity and caused clonal T-cell expansion. The paper reports the monotherapy dose-escalation portion (N of about 56 patients) of the phase I ivuxolimab trial. Points the paper makes about the study in general: Low levels of normalized T-cell clonal expansion were also seen in some patients who did not respond. Clonal expansion of both CD4+ and CD8+ blood T cells was observed from baseline to week 6 at doses 0.1 to 3.0 mg/kg. Antigen specificity was not determined for the clonally expanded peripheral T cells. In the 0.1-3.0 mg/kg groups, partial responders had among the lowest normalized peripheral clonal expansion, particularly in CD8+ T cells. After ivuxolimab, expanded clones were on average more numerous among CD8+ T cells than among CD4+ T cells.

To sequence the TCRbeta CDR3 region, genomic DNA was isolated from the sorted cells. The immunoSEQ Assay was used to sequence the TCRbeta CDR3 regions. TCRdb obtained this table from immuneACCESS and retained in-frame rearrangements with V and J assigned. These tables miss some clones; where compared with another copy, unresolved V genes account for less than half of the shortfall, and the remainder is unexplained. This sample has 55,000 to 65,000 clones in its table, and over 80% of those were observed once. More than 1.5% of the sample is held by the ten biggest clonotypes. The sequenced sample was CD4+ or CD8+ T cells sorted from blood, obtained in a trial of the OX40 agonist ivuxolimab. This clonotype originated in an adult with an advanced solid tumor such as melanoma, head and neck, liver or kidney cancer. The chain was built from TRBV5-1 and TRBJ1-6, with TRBD1 matching 9 junction bases. At the DNA level, the sequence is TGCGCCAGCAGCTTGGCCGGACAGGGGTATTCACCCCTCCACTTT. Translated, this is CASSLAGQGYSPLHF.